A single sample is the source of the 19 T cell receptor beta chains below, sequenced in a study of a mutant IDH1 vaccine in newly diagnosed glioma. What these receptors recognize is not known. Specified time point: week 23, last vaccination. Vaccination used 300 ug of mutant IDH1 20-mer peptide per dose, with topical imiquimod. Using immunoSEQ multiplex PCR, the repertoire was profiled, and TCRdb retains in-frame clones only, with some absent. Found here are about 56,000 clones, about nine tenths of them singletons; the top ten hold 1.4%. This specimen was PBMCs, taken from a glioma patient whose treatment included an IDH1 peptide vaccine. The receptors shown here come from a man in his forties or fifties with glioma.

The CDR3 region is CASSETGNTIYF. CDR3 coding DNA: TGTGCCAGCAGTGAAACTGGAAACACCATATATTTT. The chain carries TRBV2 and TRBJ1-3; the D is unclear. Per the germline V gene, CDR1 is SNHLY and CDR2 is FYNNEI. The CDR3 sequence is 12 residues long. V lost 2 bases to trimming and J lost 2 bases, with 1 base between them.

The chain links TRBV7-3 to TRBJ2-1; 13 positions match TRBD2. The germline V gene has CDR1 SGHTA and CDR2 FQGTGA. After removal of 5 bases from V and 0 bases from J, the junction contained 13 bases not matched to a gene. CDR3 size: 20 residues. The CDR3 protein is CASSPWSGLAGLTSYNEQFF. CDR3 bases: TGTGCCAGCAGCCCCTGGTCGGGACTAGCGGGACTAACCTCCTACAATGAGCAGTTCTTC.

The CDR3 DNA is TGTGCCAGCAGCAGTCCCGTCTCTAGCACAGATACGCAGTATTTT. Translated: CASSSPVSSTDTQYF. The rearrangement joins TRBV5-4 to TRBJ2-3; D is unclear. The CDR3 is 15 residues long. Trimming cost V 4 bases and J 0 bases, with 12 bases left between them. Germline V gene lookup returns CDR1 SGHNT and CDR2 YYREEE (reference sequence).

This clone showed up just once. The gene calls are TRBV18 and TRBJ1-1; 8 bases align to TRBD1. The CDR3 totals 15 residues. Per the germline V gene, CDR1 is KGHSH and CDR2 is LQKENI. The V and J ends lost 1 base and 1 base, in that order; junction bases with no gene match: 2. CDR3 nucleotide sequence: TGTGCCAGCTCACCACGGACAGGGAGGAACACTGAAGCTTTCTTT. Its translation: CASSPRTGRNTEAFF.

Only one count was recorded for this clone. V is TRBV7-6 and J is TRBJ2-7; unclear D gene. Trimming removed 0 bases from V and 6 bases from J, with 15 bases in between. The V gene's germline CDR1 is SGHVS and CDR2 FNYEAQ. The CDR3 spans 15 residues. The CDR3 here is CASSLASSLFGEQYF. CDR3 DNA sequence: TGTGCCAGCAGCTTAGCGTCCTCCCTATTCGGCGAGCAGTACTTC.

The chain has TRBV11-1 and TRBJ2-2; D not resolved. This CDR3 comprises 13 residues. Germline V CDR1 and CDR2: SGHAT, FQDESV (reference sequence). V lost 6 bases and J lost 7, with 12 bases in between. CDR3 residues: CASSTFGRGELFF. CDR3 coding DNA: TGTGCCAGCAGTACTTTCGGACGCGGGGAGCTGTTTTTT. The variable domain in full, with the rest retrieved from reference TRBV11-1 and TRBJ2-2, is EAEVAQSPRYKITEKSQAVAFWCDPISGHATLYWYRQILGQGPELLVQFQDESVVDDSQLPKDRFSAERLKGVDSTLKIQPAELGDSAMYLCASSTFGRGELFFGEGSRLTVL.

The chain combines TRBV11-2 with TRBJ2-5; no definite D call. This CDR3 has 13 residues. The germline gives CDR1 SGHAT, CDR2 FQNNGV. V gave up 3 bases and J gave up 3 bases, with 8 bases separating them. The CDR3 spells CASSFGGEETQYF. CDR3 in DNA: TGTGCCAGCAGCTTTGGTGGGGAAGAGACCCAGTACTTC. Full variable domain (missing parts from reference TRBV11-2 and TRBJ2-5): EAGVAQSPRYKIIEKRQSVAFWCNPISGHATLYWYQQILGQGPKLLIQFQNNGVVDDSQLPKDRFSAERLKGVDSTLKIQPAKLEDSAVYLCASSFGGEETQYFGPGTRLLVL.

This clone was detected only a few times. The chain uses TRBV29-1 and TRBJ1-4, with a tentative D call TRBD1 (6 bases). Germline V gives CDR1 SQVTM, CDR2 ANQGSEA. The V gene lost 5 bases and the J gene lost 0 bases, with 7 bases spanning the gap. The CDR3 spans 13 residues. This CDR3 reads CSVSGATNEKLFF. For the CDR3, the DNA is TGCAGCGTTTCAGGGGCAACTAATGAAAAACTGTTTTTT. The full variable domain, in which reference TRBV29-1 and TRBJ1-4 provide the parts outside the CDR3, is SAVISQKPSRDICQRGTSLTIQCQVDSQVTMMFWYRQQPGQSLTLIATANQGSEATYESGFVIDKFPISRPNLTFSTLTVSNMSPEDSSIYLCSVSGATNEKLFFGSGTQLSVL.

CDR3 in DNA: TGTGCCAGCAGTTTGGGACAGATGAACACTGAAGCTTTCTTT. Residues: CASSLGQMNTEAFF. This chain uses TRBV28 with TRBJ1-1; 7 nucleotides align to TRBD1. Germline V gives CDR1 MDHEN, CDR2 SYDVKM. This CDR3 spans 14 amino acids. The V gene end was trimmed by 3 bases and the J gene end by 0 bases; junction bases not matched to a gene: 1.

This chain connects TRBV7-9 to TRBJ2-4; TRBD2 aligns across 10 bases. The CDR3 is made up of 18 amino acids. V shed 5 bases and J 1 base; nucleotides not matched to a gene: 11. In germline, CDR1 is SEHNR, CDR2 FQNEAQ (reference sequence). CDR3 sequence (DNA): TGTGCCAGCAGCACTACCCGAGCGGGAGGGCAGGCCAAAAACATTCAGTACTTC. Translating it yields CASSTTRAGGQAKNIQYF.

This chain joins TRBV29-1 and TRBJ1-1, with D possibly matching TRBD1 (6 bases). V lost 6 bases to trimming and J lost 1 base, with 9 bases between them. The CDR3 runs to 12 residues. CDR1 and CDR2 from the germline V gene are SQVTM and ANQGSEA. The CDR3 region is CSVTGSNTEAFF. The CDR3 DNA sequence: TGCAGCGTCACAGGGTCGAACACTGAAGCTTTCTTT.

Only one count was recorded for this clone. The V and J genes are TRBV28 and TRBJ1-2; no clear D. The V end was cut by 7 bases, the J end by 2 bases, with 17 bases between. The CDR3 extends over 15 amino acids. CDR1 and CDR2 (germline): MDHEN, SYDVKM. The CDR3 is CASNSLPAANYGYTF. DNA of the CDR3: TGTGCCAGCAATTCTCTCCCGGCGGCAAACTATGGCTACACCTTC.

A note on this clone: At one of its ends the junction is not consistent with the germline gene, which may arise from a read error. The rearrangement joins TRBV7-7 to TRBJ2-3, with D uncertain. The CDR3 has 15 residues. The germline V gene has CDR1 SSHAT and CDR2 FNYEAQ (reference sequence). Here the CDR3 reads CASSLRFRGADTQYF. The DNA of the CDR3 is TGTGCTAGCAGCTTACGGTTTCGCGGCGCAGATACGCAGTATTTT.

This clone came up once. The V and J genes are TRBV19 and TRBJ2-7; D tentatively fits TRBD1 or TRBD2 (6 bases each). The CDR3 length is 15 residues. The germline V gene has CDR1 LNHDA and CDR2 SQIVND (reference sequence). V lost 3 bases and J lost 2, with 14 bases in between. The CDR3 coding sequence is TGTGCCAGTAGTATTGGGGGGACAATCGCCTACGAGCAGTACTTC. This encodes CASSIGGTIAYEQYF.

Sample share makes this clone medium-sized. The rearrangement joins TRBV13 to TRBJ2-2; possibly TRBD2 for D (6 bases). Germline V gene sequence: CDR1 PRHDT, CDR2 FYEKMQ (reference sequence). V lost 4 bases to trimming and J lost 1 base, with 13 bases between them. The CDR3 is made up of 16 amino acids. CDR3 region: CASSSESGLNTGELFF. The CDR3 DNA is TGTGCCAGCAGCTCTGAGAGCGGGTTGAACACCGGGGAGCTGTTTTTT.

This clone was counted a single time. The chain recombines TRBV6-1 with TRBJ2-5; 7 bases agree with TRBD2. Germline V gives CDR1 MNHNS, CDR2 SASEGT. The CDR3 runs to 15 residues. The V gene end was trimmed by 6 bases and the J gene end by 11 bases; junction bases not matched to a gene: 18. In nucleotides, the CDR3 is TGTGCCAGCAGCCCCTTCGGGGGGAGAACGGGAGAGCAGTACTTC. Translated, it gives CASSPFGGRTGEQYF.

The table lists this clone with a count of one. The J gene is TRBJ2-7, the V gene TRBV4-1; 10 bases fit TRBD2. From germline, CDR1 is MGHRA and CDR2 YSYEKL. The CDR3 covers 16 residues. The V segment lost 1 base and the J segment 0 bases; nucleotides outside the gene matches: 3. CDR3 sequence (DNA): TGCGCCAGCAGCCAAGGTAGGACTAGCGGCTCCTACGAGCAGTACTTC. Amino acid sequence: CASSQGRTSGSYEQYF.

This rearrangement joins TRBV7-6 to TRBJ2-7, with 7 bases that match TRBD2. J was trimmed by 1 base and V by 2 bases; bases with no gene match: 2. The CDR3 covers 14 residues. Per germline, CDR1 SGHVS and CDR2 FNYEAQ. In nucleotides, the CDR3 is TGTGCCAGCAGCTTACCCGGGAGGTCCTACGAGCAGTACTTC. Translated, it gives CASSLPGRSYEQYF.

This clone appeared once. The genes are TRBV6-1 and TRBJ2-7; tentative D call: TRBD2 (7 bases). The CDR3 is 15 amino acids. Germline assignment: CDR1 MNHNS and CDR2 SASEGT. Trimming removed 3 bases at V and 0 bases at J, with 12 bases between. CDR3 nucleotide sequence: TGTGCCAGCAGTGACCCGGGGGGACACTCCTACGAGCAGTACTTC. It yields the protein CASSDPGGHSYEQYF.